One sample yielded the 25 T cell receptor beta chains listed below, sequenced in a study of T cell changes during pregnancy in multiple sclerosis. Generated by immunoSEQ multiplex PCR, the TCRdb table keeps only in-frame clones and is missing some. This sample carries 91,000 or so clones, over 85% of them seen once, and the ten largest clones take roughly 0.95%. Specimen: peripheral blood, collected after pregnancy. These receptor sequences come from a female donor with multiple sclerosis, enrolled in a pregnancy study.

The chain carries TRBV6-5 and TRBJ2-5; D may be TRBD1 (5 bases). Trimming left V 5 bases short and J 2 bases short, with 12 bases between. Germline CDR1 and CDR2: MNHEY and SVGAGI. CDR3 length: 14 residues. DNA for the CDR3: TGTGCCAGCAGTATCATGGGGCCGCAAGAGACCCAGTACTTC. This gives the protein CASSIMGPQETQYF.

This chain links TRBV21-1 with TRBJ1-1. TRBV21-1 is a pseudogene locus. This CDR3 is built from 14 residues. The CDR3 loop reads CASSNSYGGTEAFF. For the CDR3, the DNA is TGTGCCAGCAGCAACTCTTATGGAGGCACTGAAGCTTTCTTT.

This clone has just one count. In DNA form, the CDR3 reads TGTGCCAGCAGCTTAGCGGGGGCGAGGGTCGGGACCCAGTACTTC. Translating gives CASSLAGARVGTQYF. This chain connects TRBV7-2 to TRBJ2-5, with D possibly being TRBD1 (6 bases). The CDR3 loop spans 15 amino acids. Germline-derived CDR1 and CDR2 are SGHTA and FQGNSA. The V gene lost 0 bases and the J gene lost 7 bases, with 15 bases spanning the gap.

The chain recombines TRBV6-1 with TRBJ2-3, with 8 bases aligning to TRBD2. Germline trimming cut 7 bases from V and 4 bases from J; bases unmatched to any gene: 10. Germline CDR1 is MNHNS and CDR2 is SASEGT. This CDR3 is 15 amino acids long. CDR3 DNA: TGTGCCAGCACCCCCGGGACTAGTTTTTCAGATACGCAGTATTTT. Amino acids: CASTPGTSFSDTQYF.

The J gene is TRBJ2-3, the V gene TRBV7-2, with D possibly being TRBD1 (6 bases). Per germline, CDR1 SGHTA and CDR2 FQGNSA. This CDR3 has 16 amino acids. Trimming left V 5 bases short and J 2 bases short, with 17 bases between. The DNA of the CDR3 is TGTGCCAGCAGCCCGATTAGGGGGTTACCCACAGATACGCAGTATTTT. Translated, it gives CASSPIRGLPTDTQYF.

The chain is built from TRBV5-6 and TRBJ2-1; D ambiguous. Germline V CDR1 and CDR2: SGHDT, YYEEEE. The CDR3 covers 12 residues. V dropped 2 bases and J dropped 8 bases, with 8 bases sitting between them. The CDR3 nucleotides are TGTGCCAGCAGCTTCATACCAGATGAGCAGTTCTTC. Its protein product is CASSFIPDEQFF.

The genes are TRBV6-6 and TRBJ1-1; a weak D match, TRBD1 (5 bases). Trimming stripped 4 bases from V and 2 bases from J, with 8 bases between. Per germline, CDR1 MNHNY and CDR2 SVGAGI (reference sequence). The CDR3 is made up of 13 amino acids. CDR3 sequence reads: CASSSRGNTEAFF. CDR3 DNA: TGTGCCAGCAGTTCAAGGGGTAACACTGAAGCTTTCTTT.

This chain connects TRBV30 to TRBJ1-4; weak D call: TRBD1 (5 bases). In germline, CDR1 is GTSNPN, CDR2 SVGIG (reference sequence). This CDR3 contains 13 residues. The V end was cut by 8 bases, the J end by 5 bases, with 15 bases between. CDR3 coding DNA: TGTGCCATTGGGGGGACCGCGAATGAAAAACTGTTTTTT. This gives the protein CAIGGTANEKLFF.

This chain joins TRBV27 and TRBJ1-1; D remains unclear. The V end was cut by 1 base, the J end by 5 bases, with 11 bases between. The germline CDR1 and CDR2 sequences are MNHEY and SMNVEV (reference sequence). The CDR3 contains 14 residues. Here the CDR3 DNA reads TGTGCCAGCAGTTTATTCCAGCCGGGTACTGAAGCTTTCTTT. Its protein is CASSLFQPGTEAFF.

This clone was counted once. The chain combines TRBV6-6 with TRBJ1-3; D remains unclear. Germline loops: CDR1 MNHNY, CDR2 SVGAGI (reference sequence). The V gene lost 4 bases and the J gene lost 10 bases, with 14 bases spanning the gap. The CDR3 runs to 13 residues. The CDR3 sequence is CASSLDNGRTIYF. The DNA of the CDR3 is TGTGCCAGCAGTTTAGACAACGGGAGGACCATATATTTT.

This chain uses TRBV28 with TRBJ1-2; D is possibly TRBD1 (6 bases). There are 15 residues in the CDR3. Between the trimmed V and J ends, which lost 6 bases and 2 bases, there was a span of 16 bases. Germline CDR1 MDHEN, CDR2 SYDVKM. This CDR3 reads CASRVQGIQNYGYTF. CDR3 DNA: TGTGCCAGCAGAGTACAGGGTATTCAGAACTATGGCTACACCTTC.

This chain links TRBV2 with TRBJ1-2; D possibly corresponds to TRBD1 (6 bases). The CDR3 is 17 residues long. The germline V and J ends were trimmed by 2 bases and 0 bases, with 16 bases remaining between them. The germline CDR1 and CDR2 sequences are SNHLY and FYNNEI. The CDR3 DNA follows: TGTGCCAGCAGTGAAAAACTCACAGGGAAAGCTAACTATGGCTACACCTTC. It specifies CASSEKLTGKANYGYTF.

The genes are TRBV6-1 and TRBJ1-1; D is possibly TRBD1 (6 bases). From germline, CDR1 is MNHNS and CDR2 SASEGT. Trimming stripped 6 bases from V and 6 bases from J, with 14 bases between. This CDR3 spans 13 amino acids. Here the CDR3 DNA reads TGTGCCAGCAGGGGGGCCTCAAGCGCTGAAGCTTTCTTT. This sequence encodes CASRGASSAEAFF.

The chain has TRBV30 and TRBJ2-2; TRBD2 agrees at 10 bases. The CDR3 has 15 residues. Germline-derived CDR1 and CDR2 are GTSNPN and SVGIG (reference sequence). V gave up 5 bases and J gave up 5 bases; unmatched junction bases: 8. As DNA, the CDR3 is TGTGCCTGGGCTAGACTAGCGGGTAATACCGGGGAGCTGTTTTTT. It translates to CAWARLAGNTGELFF.

The sample holds a few counts of this clone. The gene calls are TRBV19 and TRBJ2-1; no definite D call. The V and J ends lost 5 bases and 8 bases respectively, with 10 bases between them. The CDR3 totals 12 residues. CDR1 and CDR2 (germline): LNHDA, SQIVND (reference sequence). In DNA, the CDR3 is TGTGCCAGTAGTCCCGAGCAGGATGAGCAGTTCTTC. Translating gives CASSPEQDEQFF.

The genes are TRBV10-1 and TRBJ2-1; possibly TRBD2 for D (5 bases). The ends were cut back, 1 base at V and 5 bases at J, with 12 bases in the middle. This CDR3 is built from 15 residues. The germline V gene encodes CDR1 WNHNN and CDR2 SYGVQD (reference sequence). The CDR3 loop reads CASSEFGIRNNEQFF. Written as DNA, the CDR3 is TGCGCCAGCAGTGAGTTCGGGATCAGGAACAATGAGCAGTTCTTC.

The rearrangement joins TRBV9 to TRBJ2-5; a weak D match, TRBD1 (5 bases). V shed 0 bases and J shed 4 bases, with 10 bases lying between them. The germline V gene has CDR1 SGDLS and CDR2 YYNGEE. This CDR3 is 14 amino acids long. The CDR3 loop reads CASSVAGTGETQYF. The CDR3 DNA follows: TGTGCCAGCAGCGTAGCTGGAACAGGAGAGACCCAGTACTTC.

This chain connects TRBV7-9 to TRBJ2-3, with 9 bases identical to TRBD1. Losses at the gene ends were 4 bases for V and 5 bases for J; bases not matched to a gene: 4. The CDR3 contains 14 residues. The germline CDR1 and CDR2 sequences are SEHNR and FQNEAQ (reference sequence). Here the CDR3 reads CASSSDRGVDTQYF. In DNA form, the CDR3 reads TGTGCCAGCAGCTCTGACAGGGGGGTAGATACGCAGTATTTT.

CDR3 bases: TGTGCCAGCAGCCCGGACAGGGTAGGGAACATTCAGTACTTC. Encoded protein: CASSPDRVGNIQYF. V is TRBV7-9 and J is TRBJ2-4, with 8 bases identical to TRBD1. With V trimmed by 5 bases and J by 7 bases, 7 bases remained unmatched. Germline loops: CDR1 SEHNR, CDR2 FQNEAQ (reference sequence). The CDR3 runs to 14 residues.

This chain links TRBV15 with TRBJ2-7; 7 bases fit TRBD1. J gave up 4 bases and V 0 bases, and 6 bases lay outside the gene matches. The CDR3 consists of 15 residues. The germline V gene encodes CDR1 LNHNV and CDR2 YYDKDF (reference sequence). The CDR3 loop is CATSRDGTGEYEQYF. The CDR3 DNA sequence: TGTGCCACCAGCAGAGATGGTACAGGGGAGTACGAGCAGTACTTC.

V gene TRBV5-1 combines with J gene TRBJ2-2; 7 bases agree with TRBD1. Unmatched junction bases numbered 9, after V lost 8 bases and J lost 5 bases. The germline V gene encodes CDR1 SGHRS and CDR2 YFSETQ. The CDR3 length is 14 residues. The CDR3 sequence: CASTRDRTTGELFF. The CDR3 DNA reads as TGCGCCAGTACTCGGGACAGAACAACCGGGGAGCTGTTTTTT.

In nucleotides, the CDR3 is TGTGCCAGCAGCTTCCCTGGACAGGGCATTGATACGCAGTATTTT. Its translation: CASSFPGQGIDTQYF. The V and J genes are TRBV5-4 and TRBJ2-3; 8 nucleotides match TRBD1. V was clipped by 2 bases and J by 6 bases; unmatched bases: 8. The CDR3 is 15 residues long. Looked up from germline, CDR1 is SGHNT and CDR2 is YYREEE (reference sequence).

The rearrangement joins TRBV2 to TRBJ2-1; 9 nucleotides line up with TRBD2. Germline values: CDR1 SNHLY, CDR2 FYNNEI. Unmatched junction bases numbered 13, after V lost 9 bases and J lost 7 bases. This CDR3 region has 15 residues. The CDR3 spells CARGRGGQMGNEQFF. DNA of the CDR3: TGTGCCAGGGGGCGGGGGGGTCAAATGGGTAATGAGCAGTTCTTC.

The rearrangement uses TRBV27 and TRBJ2-1; 10 positions agree with TRBD2. V lost 4 bases, J lost 4 bases, and 7 bases stayed unmatched. Germline V CDR1 and CDR2: MNHEY, SMNVEV (reference sequence). The CDR3 runs to 16 residues. The chain's CDR3 is CASSSRTSGGYNEQFF. The CDR3 DNA is TGTGCCAGCAGTTCCCGGACTAGCGGAGGGTACAATGAGCAGTTCTTC.

The chain recombines TRBV29-1 with TRBJ1-2; tentatively, D is TRBD1 (6 bases). Germline loops: CDR1 SQVTM, CDR2 ANQGSEA. This CDR3 is 15 amino acids long. V was clipped by 0 bases and J by 4 bases, with 15 bases between them. The CDR3 loop reads CSVEDRGGVFYGYTF. In nucleotides, the CDR3 is TGCAGCGTTGAAGATCGAGGGGGGGTTTTCTATGGCTACACCTTC.